One T cell receptor (beta chain) is described in this entry. Its matching antigen is unknown. The record originates from a study of cytomegalovirus exposure and HLA in healthy donors. Repertoires were generated with immunoSEQ multiplex PCR, while TCRdb's copy carries only in-frame clones and drops some. The sample lists fewer than 200,000 clones; 85% were seen once. J was trimmed by 5 bases and V by 5 bases; bases with no gene match: 5. The CDR3 contains 14 residues. The germline gives CDR1 ENHRY, CDR2 SYGVKD. Study results and limitations: The study put around 180 TCR beta chains on its list as cytomegalovirus-associated.

The study drew the donors from its approximately 130-subject validation cohort, separate from the approximately 700-subject first cohort. What was sequenced was PBMCs. The chain carries TRBV10-3 and TRBJ1-1; TRBD1 matches 10 bases. The clonotype comes from a man aged 18 to 29 in good health and CMV-seropositive. The CDR3 protein is CAISPGQGETEAFF. CDR3 nucleotide sequence: TGTGCCATCAGTCCCGGACAGGGGGAAACTGAAGCTTTCTTT.